The subject of this entry is one T cell receptor (beta chain). This clone was counted a few times. What antigen it recognizes has not been identified. It has no much larger one-base neighbor in the sample; base qualities were not kept. The donors were healthy, HIV-negative adults who had no recently reported acute infections or vaccinations. Only Caucasian adults living in Nashville, Tennessee, USA were represented among the donors. CD8 memory samples consisted of magnetically selected CD45RO+ cells combined with CCR7-negative CD45RA+ effector memory (TemRA) cells. After blood collection by leukapheresis, PBMCs were isolated using Ficoll-Histopaque density gradient centrifugation and then cryopreserved in the vapor phase of liquid nitrogen. Analytical flow cytometry was used to check the purity and quantity of every magnetically sorted T cell population. From each sorted fraction, genomic DNA was isolated and quantified by UV absorbance on a Nanodrop 2000c.

The sample is drawn from a study of shared clonotypes between healthy human individuals (TCRdb year 2020). Some background on the complete study: A couple of women and a few men aged 18 to 49 years were included in the cohort. For each donor, CD4 naive and CD4 memory were each run on three plates, CD8 naive on two plates, and CD8 memory on one plate. To estimate repertoire size and how much clonotypes are shared between individuals, the study performed deep sequencing of blood TCR repertoires from a few healthy adults. Different laboratories and diverse techniques were used to prepare libraries and sequence TCR repertoires, to increase sequencing depth and limit assay-specific biases. Between about 0.9 and 9 billion PBMCs per donor were obtained by leukapheresis. General conclusions and limits of the study: Sampling was restricted to blood, and TCR repertoires in tissues likely differ from the TCR repertoires found in blood. Around 5.4% of naive CD4, 3.5% of naive CD8, roughly 2.4% of memory CD4, and over 0.35% of memory CD8 clonotypes were shared across several donors. Even with the large sequencing depth, rarefaction of the sorted-subset datasets indicated that sequencing was incomplete. Pairwise subsampling led to the expectation that sequencing depth would affect the degree of clonotype sharing among donors. Estimated clonotype richness was generally larger for naive than for memory subsets. Compared with non-shared clonotypes, clonotypes shared by all four sorted-subset donors had higher generation probabilities. Because the study included only a small number of donors, the genetic and exposure-history diversity represented was limited.

TCR CDR3 regions were amplified from genomic DNA by multiplex PCR using the deep immunoSEQ assay. Extracted genomic DNA from each cell subset was spread evenly across all wells of several immunoSEQ 96-well plates, with each plate serving as a replicate. For sorted subsets, about 220 ng of genomic DNA, equivalent to 25,000 to 35,000 T cell genomes, went into each replicate PCR. The purified libraries were quantified using a Qubit 3.0 fluorometer, sized with a Bioanalyzer 2100, and then quantified again using the KAPA Library Quantification kit. A separate single-read 150-cycle Illumina NextSeq 550 flow cell was used to sequence each immunoSEQ 96-well plate. Regarding the original processing steps: Because the immunoSEQ output included only junctional sequences and no quality scores, the filtering could not be the same as the filtering used for full-length reads. Sequences were annotated with PyIR, a Python wrapper for IgBLAST v1.9, and V/J genes and CDR3 were assigned using IMGT germline references. Reads with weak V/J assignments (E-value above 1e-6), missing CDR3, stop codons, out-of-frame junctions, or ambiguous translated residues were removed. A V3J clonotype was defined by an identical inferred V gene, J gene, and CDR3 amino acid sequence. Percentage overlap between repertoires was calculated by dividing the number of shared unique clonotypes by the size of the smaller repertoire. RTK rarefaction, the Chao1 estimator, and Recon v2.1 estimates of unobserved clonotypes were used to assess repertoire richness. OLGA was used to compute generation probabilities for all TCRbeta clonotypes that the gDNA method yielded from a few donors. Held by TCRdb, this immuneACCESS table contains in-frame sequences only and omits some clones. Under half of the omission traces to an unresolved V gene where checked; the cause of the rest is unknown. Clonal size and the V and J genes are those of that table, whereas D and trimming came from the DNA. The sample table contains around 95,000 clones; only one count was recorded for around two thirds of them. About 45% of the sample is taken by the ten largest.

Relative to germline, V is missing 6 bases and J is missing 2 bases, with 6 bases of the junction outside any gene match. Reading the germline V gene gives CDR1 SGHAT and CDR2 FQNNGV. The CDR3 measures 14 amino acids from cysteine to phenylalanine. Only the CDR3 part of the read is kept: 42 bases, read in frame from the first base. This chain is built from TRBV11-2 and TRBJ2-5; TRBD2 lines up with 7 middle nucleotides. This receptor was taken from a man in his thirties or forties in good health. Sequencing was carried out using memory CD8+ T cells sorted from blood. Sample cell subset or site, as interpreted from the label and publication: CD45RO+ cells pooled with CCR7-negative TemRA cells. The DNA is as follows: TGTGCCAGCAGGGGTAGCGGGTTGCAAGAGACCCAGTACTTC. Translated, it gives CASRGSGLQETQYF.